Detailed here is one T cell receptor beta chain. V lost 4 bases to trimming and J lost 5 bases; unmatched junction nucleotides: 5. CDR1 is SGHRS, CDR2 YFSETQ, per germline. This CDR3 spans 14 amino acids. Using immunoSEQ multiplex PCR, the repertoire was profiled, and TCRdb retains in-frame clones only, with some absent. The sample shows over 150,000 clones, over 60% of them seen only once. This sample is part of a study of blood T cell repertoires in COVID-19. Study overall: Sources were T cells, B-cell-depleted T cells, or PBMCs; the material itself was cDNA or gDNA.

The chain employs TRBV5-1 and TRBJ2-1; 8 bases are a match to TRBD1. Sequenced: peripheral blood. The sequence derives from a woman between 70 and 85 years old with acute or convalescent COVID-19. The CDR3 here is CASSRDRQDNEQFF. CDR3 DNA sequence: TGCGCCAGCAGCCGGGACAGGCAGGACAATGAGCAGTTCTTC.